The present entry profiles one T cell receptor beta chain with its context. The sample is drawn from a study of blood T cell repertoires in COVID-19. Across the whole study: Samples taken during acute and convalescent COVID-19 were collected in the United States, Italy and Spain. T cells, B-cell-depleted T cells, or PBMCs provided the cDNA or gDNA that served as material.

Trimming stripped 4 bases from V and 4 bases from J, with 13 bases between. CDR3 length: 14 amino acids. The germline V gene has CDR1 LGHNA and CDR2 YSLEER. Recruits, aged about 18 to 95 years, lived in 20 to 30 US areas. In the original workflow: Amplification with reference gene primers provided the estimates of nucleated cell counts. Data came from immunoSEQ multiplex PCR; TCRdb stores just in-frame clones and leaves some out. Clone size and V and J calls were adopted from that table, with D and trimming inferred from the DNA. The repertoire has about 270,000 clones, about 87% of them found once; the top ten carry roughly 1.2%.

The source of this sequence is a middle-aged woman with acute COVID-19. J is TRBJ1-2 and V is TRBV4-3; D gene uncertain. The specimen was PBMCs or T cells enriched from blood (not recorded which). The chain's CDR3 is CASSPTNRRYGYTF. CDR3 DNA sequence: TGCGCCAGCAGCCCCACTAACCGTCGCTATGGCTACACCTTC.